Listed below are T cell receptor beta chains from one sample, sequenced in a study of T cell changes during pregnancy in multiple sclerosis. The method was immunoSEQ multiplex PCR; TCRdb's version includes in-frame clones alone and lacks a portion of them. This table has roughly 80,000 clones, roughly 94% appearing once. The specimen was peripheral blood, collected before pregnancy. Receptors originate from a female donor with multiple sclerosis, enrolled in a pregnancy study. The CDR3 runs from the conserved cysteine through the conserved F or W. The D gene is left open where the match is weak. Size tells how often a clone was seen (once, few, many) or the class of an expanded clone, and some rows leave it out.

clone size	V gene	J gene	D gene	CDR3 DNA	CDR3 protein
-	TRBV30	TRBJ2-2	-	TGTGCCTGGAGTACACAGGGTAACACCGGGGAGCTGTTTTTT	CAWSTQGNTGELFF
-	TRBV4-3	TRBJ1-1	-	TGCGCCAGCAGCCAAGATCGGGGGACCCGGATGAACACTGAAGCTTTCTTT	CASSQDRGTRMNTEAFF
-	TRBV29-1	TRBJ2-3	-	TGCAGCGTTGGTCTTGGAGCAGATACGCAGTATTTT	CSVGLGADTQYF
-	TRBV18	TRBJ2-7	TRBD2	TGTGCCAGCTCACCTACTAGCGCCAGAGATTACGAGCAGTACTTC	CASSPTSARDYEQYF
-	TRBV18	TRBJ2-5	-	TGTGCCAGCTCACCGGGCACTGGAGAGACCCAGTACTTC	CASSPGTGETQYF
once	TRBV19	TRBJ2-1	-	TGTGCCAGTAGCAAAGCGGAGAGCTCCTACAATGAGCAGTTCTTC	CASSKAESSYNEQFF
once	TRBV5-4	TRBJ2-7	TRBD2	TGTGCCAGCAGCCTTGGACTAGCGGGAGGCCCCCACGAGCAGTACTTC	CASSLGLAGGPHEQYF
-	TRBV11-2	TRBJ2-1	-	TGTGCCAGCAGCTTATCTTCGAGGGCGACTTACAATGAGCAGTTCTTC	CASSLSSRATYNEQFF
once	TRBV11-2	TRBJ2-1	TRBD2	TGTGCCAGCAGCTCTAGGACTAGCGGGAGTGCTTTAGGCAATGAGCAGTTCTTC	CASSSRTSGSALGNEQFF
-	TRBV28	TRBJ2-1	-	TGTGCCAGCAGTGCCAGTCATGAGCAGTTCTTC	CASSASHEQFF
-	TRBV7-8	TRBJ2-7	TRBD1	TGTGCCAGCAGAAAAAAAGTCGGGACAGGGACCTACGAGCAGTACTTC	CASRKKVGTGTYEQYF
-	TRBV5-1	TRBJ2-1	-	TGCGCCAGCAGCTTGGCACAGGCGAGCTCCTACAATGAGCAGTTCTTC	CASSLAQASSYNEQFF
once	TRBV2	TRBJ1-1	TRBD1	TGTGCCAGCAGTGAAGGGGTGGGACAGGGGGCAAGGACTGAAGCTTTCTTT	CASSEGVGQGARTEAFF
-	TRBV4-3	TRBJ2-7	TRBD2	TGCGCCAGCAGCCAAGACTCGCCTATAGCGGGAGGTGGCGAGCAGTACTTC	CASSQDSPIAGGGEQYF
-	TRBV29-1	TRBJ2-6	-	TGCAGCGTTGTCACAGGCTCTGGGGCCAACGTCCTGACTTTC	CSVVTGSGANVLTF
-	TRBV27	TRBJ1-2	-	TGTGCCAGCAGTTCCGGACACCTCCCTAACTATGGCTACACCTTC	CASSSGHLPNYGYTF
-	TRBV9	TRBJ1-1	TRBD1	TGTGCCAGCAGCCGGACAGGGGGAAAGGACACTGAAGCTTTCTTT	CASSRTGGKDTEAFF
-	TRBV7-2	TRBJ1-1	-	TGTGCCAGCAGCTTGCAAGGTCTCCTTGGGGAGGATGAAGCTTTCTTT	CASSLQGLLGEDEAFF
-	TRBV19	TRBJ2-7	TRBD2	TGTGCCAGTAATTTGAGGACTAGCGGGAGAGCCTTCCTTTACGAGCAGTACTTC	CASNLRTSGRAFLYEQYF
-	TRBV30	TRBJ1-5	TRBD1	TGTGCCTGGAATGGACAGGGGGCGATGGGTGGGAGCCAGCCCCAGCATTTT	CAWNGQGAMGGSQPQHF
-	TRBV4-1	TRBJ2-1	TRBD2	TGCGCCAGCAGCCAAGAACTGACTAGCGGAAAGGGGTGGGGTTACAATGAGCAGTTCTTC	CASSQELTSGKGWGYNEQFF
-	TRBV5-1	TRBJ2-1	TRBD2	TGCGCCAGCAGCTTGGAGGGACTAGCGGGAGGCCAAATATACAATGAGCAGTTCTTC	CASSLEGLAGGQIYNEQFF
-	TRBV13	TRBJ1-5	-	TGTGCCAGCAGCTTAGAACGGGGTCAGCCCCAGCATTTT	CASSLERGQPQHF
-	TRBV28	TRBJ2-1	TRBD2	TGTGCCAGCAGTTTATCCCCTAGCGGGATCTCCTACAATGAGCAGTTCTTC	CASSLSPSGISYNEQFF
-	TRBV19	TRBJ2-2	TRBD2	TGTGCCAGCCAGGGACTAGCGGGAGGACCCGGGGAGCTGTTTTTT	CASQGLAGGPGELFF